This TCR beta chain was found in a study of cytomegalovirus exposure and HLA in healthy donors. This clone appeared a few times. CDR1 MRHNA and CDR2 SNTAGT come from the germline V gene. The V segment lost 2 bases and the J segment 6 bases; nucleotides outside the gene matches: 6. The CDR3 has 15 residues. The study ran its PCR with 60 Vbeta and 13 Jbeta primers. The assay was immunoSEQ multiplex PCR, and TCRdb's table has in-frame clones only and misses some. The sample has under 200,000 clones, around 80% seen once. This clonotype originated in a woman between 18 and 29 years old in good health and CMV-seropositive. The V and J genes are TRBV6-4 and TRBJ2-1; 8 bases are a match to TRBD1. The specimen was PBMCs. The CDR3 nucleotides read TGTGCCAGCAGTGACGATTTGACAGGGGCCAATGAGCAGTTCTTC. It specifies CASSDDLTGANEQFF.